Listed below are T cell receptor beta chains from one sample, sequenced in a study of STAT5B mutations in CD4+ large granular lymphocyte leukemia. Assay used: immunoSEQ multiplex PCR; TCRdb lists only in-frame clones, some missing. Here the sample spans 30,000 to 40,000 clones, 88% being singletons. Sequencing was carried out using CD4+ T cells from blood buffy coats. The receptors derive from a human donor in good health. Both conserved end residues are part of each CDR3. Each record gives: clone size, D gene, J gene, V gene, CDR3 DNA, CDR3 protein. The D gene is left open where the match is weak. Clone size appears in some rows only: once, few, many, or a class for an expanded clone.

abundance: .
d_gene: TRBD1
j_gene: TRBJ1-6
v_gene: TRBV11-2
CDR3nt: TGTGCCAGCCAGGGACAGGGGGTTAATTCACCCCTCCACTTT
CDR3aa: CASQGQGVNSPLHF

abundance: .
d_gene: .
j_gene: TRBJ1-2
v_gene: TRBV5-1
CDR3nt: TGCGCCAGCAGCCCGGATGGGGGGCGCGGCTATGGCTACACCTTC
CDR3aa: CASSPDGGRGYGYTF

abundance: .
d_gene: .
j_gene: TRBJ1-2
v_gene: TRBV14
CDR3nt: TGTGCCAGCAGCCAAGGAGGGAAGTTCGTCTATGGCTACACCTTC
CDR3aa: CASSQGGKFVYGYTF

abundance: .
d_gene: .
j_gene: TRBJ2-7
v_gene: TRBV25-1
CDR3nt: TGTGCCAGCAATGCGGGCTACGAGCAGTACTTC
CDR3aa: CASNAGYEQYF

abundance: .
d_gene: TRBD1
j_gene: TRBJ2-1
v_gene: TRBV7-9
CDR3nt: TGTGCCAGCAGCTTACCGGGACAGGGCTACAATGAGCAGTTCTTC
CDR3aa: CASSLPGQGYNEQFF

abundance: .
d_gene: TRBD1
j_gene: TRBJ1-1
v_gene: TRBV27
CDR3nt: TGTGCCAGCAGCCGCCTCCTGACCGGGACAGCCTCGATCGCGGCTTTCTTT
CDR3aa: CASSRLLTGTASIAAFF

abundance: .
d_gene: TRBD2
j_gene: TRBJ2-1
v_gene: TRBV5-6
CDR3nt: TGTGCCAGCGGGGGACTAGCGAGCTACAATGAGCAGTTCTTC
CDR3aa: CASGGLASYNEQFF

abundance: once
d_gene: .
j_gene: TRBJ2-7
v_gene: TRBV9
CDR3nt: TGTGCCAGCAGCGTCTTAGATGCAACCTACGAGCAGTACTTC
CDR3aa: CASSVLDATYEQYF

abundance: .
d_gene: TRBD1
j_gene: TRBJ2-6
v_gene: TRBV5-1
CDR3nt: TGCGCCAGCAGCCCCGAAGGGACAGGGTTAACTGGGGCCAACGTCCTGACTTTC
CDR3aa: CASSPEGTGLTGANVLTF

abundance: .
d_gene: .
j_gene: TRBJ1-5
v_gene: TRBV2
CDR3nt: TGTGCCAGCAGCCCGGAGGTGGGCAATCAGCCCCAGCATTTT
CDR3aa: CASSPEVGNQPQHF

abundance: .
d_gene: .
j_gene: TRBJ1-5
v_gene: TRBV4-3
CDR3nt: TGCGCCAGCAGCCAAGATCTTATCCGAGGGGCCGACAATCAGCCCCAGCATTTT
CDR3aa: CASSQDLIRGADNQPQHF

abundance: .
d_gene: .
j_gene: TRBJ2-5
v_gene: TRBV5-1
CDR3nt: TGCGCCAGCAGCATCCTACAGAAAGAGACCCAGTACTTC
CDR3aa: CASSILQKETQYF

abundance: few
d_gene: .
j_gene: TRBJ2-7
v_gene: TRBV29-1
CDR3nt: TGCAGCGTTGAAGATCGGCCAGGGTCAAGACACGAGCAGTACTTC
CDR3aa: CSVEDRPGSRHEQYF

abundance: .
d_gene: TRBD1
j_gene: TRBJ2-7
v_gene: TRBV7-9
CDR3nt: TGTGCCAGCAGCTTAGGACAGGGGGCTAAAATGGTTCTTTTC
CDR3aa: CASSLGQGAKMVLF

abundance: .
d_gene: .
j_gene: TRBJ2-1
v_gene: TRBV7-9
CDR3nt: TGTGCCAGCAGCTTAGCGGAGGCCGGGAGAGGTGAGCAGTTCTTC
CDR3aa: CASSLAEAGRGEQFF

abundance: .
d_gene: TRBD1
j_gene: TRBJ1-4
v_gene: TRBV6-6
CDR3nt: TGTGCCACCGCGCGACAGGGTCATAATGAAAAACTGTTTTTT
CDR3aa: CATARQGHNEKLFF

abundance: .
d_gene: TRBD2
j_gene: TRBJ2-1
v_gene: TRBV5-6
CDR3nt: TGTGCCAGCAGCTTGCAGCGGGGGGGGAATGAGCAGTTCTTC
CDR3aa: CASSLQRGGNEQFF

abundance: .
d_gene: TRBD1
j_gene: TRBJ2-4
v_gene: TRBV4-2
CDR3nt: TGTGCCAGCAGCCATGGACAGGGGGCCGACTTAGCCAAAAACATTCAGTACTTC
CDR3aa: CASSHGQGADLAKNIQYF

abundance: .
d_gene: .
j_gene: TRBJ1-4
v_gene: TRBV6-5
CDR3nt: TGTGCCAGCAGTTATAGCAGTACTAATGAAAAACTGTTTTTT
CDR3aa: CASSYSSTNEKLFF

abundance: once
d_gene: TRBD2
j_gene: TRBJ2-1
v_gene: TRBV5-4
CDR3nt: TGTGCCAGCAGCTTGGTGGGACTAGCGGGGGGGCCGGTCAATGAGCAGTTCTTC
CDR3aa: CASSLVGLAGGPVNEQFF

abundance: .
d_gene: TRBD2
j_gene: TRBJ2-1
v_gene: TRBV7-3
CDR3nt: TGTGCCAGCAGCTGGTCTAGCGGGAGATATGAGCAGTTCTTC
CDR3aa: CASSWSSGRYEQFF

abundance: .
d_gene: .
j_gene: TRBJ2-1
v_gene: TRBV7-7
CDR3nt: TGTGCCAGCAGCGCCCCGGGGTCCGGTGAGCAGTTCTTC
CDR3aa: CASSAPGSGEQFF

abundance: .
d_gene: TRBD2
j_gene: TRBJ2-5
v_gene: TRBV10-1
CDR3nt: TGCGCCAGCAGTGACCAGCGGGGGGGGCCCGAGACCCAGTACTTC
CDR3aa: CASSDQRGGPETQYF

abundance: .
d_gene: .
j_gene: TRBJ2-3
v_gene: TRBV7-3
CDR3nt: TGTGCCAGCAGCTTAACGGGAGTATTGACAGATACGCAGTATTTT
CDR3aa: CASSLTGVLTDTQYF

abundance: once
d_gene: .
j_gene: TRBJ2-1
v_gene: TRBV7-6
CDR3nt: TGTGCCAGCAGCTTAGGAGGGAGCGTCATGGGTGAGCAGTTCTTC
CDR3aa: CASSLGGSVMGEQFF

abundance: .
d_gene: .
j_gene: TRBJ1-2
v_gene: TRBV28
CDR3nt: TGTGCCAGCAGCTCCGAGGGGCGCTATGGCTACACCTTC
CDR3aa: CASSSEGRYGYTF

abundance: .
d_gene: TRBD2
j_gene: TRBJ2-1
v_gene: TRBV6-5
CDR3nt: TGTGCCAGCAGTTACAAGAGGGGACTAGTGGGCAATGAGCAGTTCTTC
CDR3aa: CASSYKRGLVGNEQFF

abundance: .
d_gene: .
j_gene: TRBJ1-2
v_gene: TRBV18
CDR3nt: TGTGCCAGCTCACCACCGGCCAGAGGGGGGCGTTACTATGGCTACACCTTC
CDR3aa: CASSPPARGGRYYGYTF

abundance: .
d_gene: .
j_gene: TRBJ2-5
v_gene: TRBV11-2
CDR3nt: TGTGCCAGCAGCTTCATAGGACAGACACCTTACTTC
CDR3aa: CASSFIGQTPYF

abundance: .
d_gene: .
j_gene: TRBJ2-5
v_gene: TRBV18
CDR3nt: TGTGCCAGCTCACCACCTTCAGGCCAAGAGACCCAGTACTTC
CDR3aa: CASSPPSGQETQYF

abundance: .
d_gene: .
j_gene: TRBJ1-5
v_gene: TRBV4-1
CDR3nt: TGCGCCAGCAGCCAAGGACCGTTGAGCGGACGGCACAATCAGCCCCAGCATTTT
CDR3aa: CASSQGPLSGRHNQPQHF

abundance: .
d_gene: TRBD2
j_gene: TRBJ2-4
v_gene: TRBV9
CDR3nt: TGTGCCAGCAGCGTCTCGGCGGGGGTTCAGTACTTC
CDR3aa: CASSVSAGVQYF

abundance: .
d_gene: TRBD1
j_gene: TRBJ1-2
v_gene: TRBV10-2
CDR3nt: TGCGCCAGCAAATTTCCAGGGGGCGGCTATGGCTACACCTTC
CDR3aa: CASKFPGGGYGYTF

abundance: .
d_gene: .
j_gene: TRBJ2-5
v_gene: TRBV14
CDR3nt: TGTGCCAGCAGCCGAACGACTGGGAGGGAGACCCAGTACTTC
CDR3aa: CASSRTTGRETQYF

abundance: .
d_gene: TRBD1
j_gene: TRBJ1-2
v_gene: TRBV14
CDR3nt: TGTGCCAGCAGCCGACCGGGACAGGGGGCCAGTGGCTACACCTTC
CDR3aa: CASSRPGQGASGYTF

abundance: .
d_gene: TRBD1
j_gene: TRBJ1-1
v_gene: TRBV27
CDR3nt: TGTGCCAGTCACGCCCCGGGACAGGGATTACCTGAAGCTTTCTTT
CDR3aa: CASHAPGQGLPEAFF

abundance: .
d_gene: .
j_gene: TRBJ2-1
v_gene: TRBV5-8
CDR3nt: TGTGCCAGCAGCTTGAGGGGGGCCTACAATGAGCAGTTCTTC
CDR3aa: CASSLRGAYNEQFF

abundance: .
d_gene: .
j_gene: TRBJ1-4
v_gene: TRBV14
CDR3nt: TGTGCCAGCAGCCCAATTAATCAAAAACTGTTTTTT
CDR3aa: CASSPINQKLFF

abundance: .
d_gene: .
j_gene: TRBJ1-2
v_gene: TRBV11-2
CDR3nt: TGTGCCAGCAGCTCCCTCTTCTCCTATGGCTACACCTTC
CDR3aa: CASSSLFSYGYTF

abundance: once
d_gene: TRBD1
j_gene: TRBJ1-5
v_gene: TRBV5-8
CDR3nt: TGTGCCAGCAGCAGGAGGACAGGGGGCAATTGGCCCCAGCATTTT
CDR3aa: CASSRRTGGNWPQHF

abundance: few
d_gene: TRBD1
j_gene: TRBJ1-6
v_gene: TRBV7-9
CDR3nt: TGTGCCAGCAGCTCCACTTTTAGTGGGACAGGACAAGATTCACCCCTCCACTTT
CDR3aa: CASSSTFSGTGQDSPLHF

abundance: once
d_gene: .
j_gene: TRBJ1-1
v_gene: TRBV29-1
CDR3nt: TGCAGCGTCGCCGTACTGGGAGGGAACACTGAAGCTTTCTTT
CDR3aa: CSVAVLGGNTEAFF

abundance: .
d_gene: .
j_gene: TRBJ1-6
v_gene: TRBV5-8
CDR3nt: TGTGCCAGCAGCTTCTTCTTCAGCGGCAATTCACCCCTCCACTTT
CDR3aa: CASSFFFSGNSPLHF

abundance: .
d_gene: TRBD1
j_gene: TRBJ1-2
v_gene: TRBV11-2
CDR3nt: TGTGCCAGCAGCAAGGACAGGGGAGGAAGAGGCTACACCTTC
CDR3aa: CASSKDRGGRGYTF

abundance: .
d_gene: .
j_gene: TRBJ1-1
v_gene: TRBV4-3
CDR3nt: TGCGCCAGCAGCCAAGAGAACACTGAAGCTTTCTTT
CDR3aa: CASSQENTEAFF

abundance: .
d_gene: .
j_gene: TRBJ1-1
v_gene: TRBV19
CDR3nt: TGTGCCAGTAGTGAACAGGGTGTGACAACTGAAGCTTTCTTT
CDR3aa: CASSEQGVTTEAFF

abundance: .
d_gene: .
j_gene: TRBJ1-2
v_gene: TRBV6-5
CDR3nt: TGTGCCAGCAGTTACTCGAGGTTCTATGGCTACACCTTC
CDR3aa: CASSYSRFYGYTF

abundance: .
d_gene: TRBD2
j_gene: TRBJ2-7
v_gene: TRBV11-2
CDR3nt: TGTGCCAGCAGCTCCGCTGGGGGACTAGCGGGGGAAACCTACGAGCAGTACTTC
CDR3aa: CASSSAGGLAGETYEQYF

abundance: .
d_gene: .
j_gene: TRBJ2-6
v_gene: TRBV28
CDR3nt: TGTGCCAGCAGTTTGCCCATCGGGACTGGGGCCAACGTCCTGACTTTC
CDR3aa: CASSLPIGTGANVLTF

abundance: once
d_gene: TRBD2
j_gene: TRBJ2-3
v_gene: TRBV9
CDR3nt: TGTGCCAGCAGCGTAGGACTAGCGGGATCTGATACGCAGTATTTT
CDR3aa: CASSVGLAGSDTQYF

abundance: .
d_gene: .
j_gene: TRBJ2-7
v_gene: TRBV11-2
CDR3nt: TGTGCCAGCAGCTTACAGGGAGGGGGCCCTTACGAGCAGTACTTC
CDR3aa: CASSLQGGGPYEQYF

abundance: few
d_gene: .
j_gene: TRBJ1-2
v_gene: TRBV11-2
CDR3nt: TGTGCCAGCAGCCACGGGACAACAGGCTACACCTTC
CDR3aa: CASSHGTTGYTF

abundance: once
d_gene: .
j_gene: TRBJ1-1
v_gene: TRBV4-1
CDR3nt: TGCGCCAGCAGCCAGCAGGTCTGGGGGGGGCCCTGGAACACTGAAGCTTTCTTT
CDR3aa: CASSQQVWGGPWNTEAFF

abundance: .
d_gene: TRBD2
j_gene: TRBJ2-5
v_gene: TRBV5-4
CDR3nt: TGTGCCAGCAGTGGCCAAGCGGGAGGCCCACAAGAGACCCAGTACTTC
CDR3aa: CASSGQAGGPQETQYF

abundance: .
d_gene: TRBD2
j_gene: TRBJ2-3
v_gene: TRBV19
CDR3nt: TGTGCCACCCGCGGGGGGCGCACAGATACGCAGTATTTT
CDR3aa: CATRGGRTDTQYF

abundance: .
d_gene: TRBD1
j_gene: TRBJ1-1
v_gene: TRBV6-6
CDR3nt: TGTGCCAGCAGTTCCGGGACAGGGGGCACTGAAGCTTTCTTT
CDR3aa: CASSSGTGGTEAFF

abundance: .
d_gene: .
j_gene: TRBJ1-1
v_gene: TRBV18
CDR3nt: TGTGCCAGCTCACCCCAGGGTGAAGCTTTCTTT
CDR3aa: CASSPQGEAFF

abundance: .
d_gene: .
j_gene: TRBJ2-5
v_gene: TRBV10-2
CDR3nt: TGCGCCAGCAGGGTAAGGGTCGTCCAAGAGACCCAGTACTTC
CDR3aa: CASRVRVVQETQYF